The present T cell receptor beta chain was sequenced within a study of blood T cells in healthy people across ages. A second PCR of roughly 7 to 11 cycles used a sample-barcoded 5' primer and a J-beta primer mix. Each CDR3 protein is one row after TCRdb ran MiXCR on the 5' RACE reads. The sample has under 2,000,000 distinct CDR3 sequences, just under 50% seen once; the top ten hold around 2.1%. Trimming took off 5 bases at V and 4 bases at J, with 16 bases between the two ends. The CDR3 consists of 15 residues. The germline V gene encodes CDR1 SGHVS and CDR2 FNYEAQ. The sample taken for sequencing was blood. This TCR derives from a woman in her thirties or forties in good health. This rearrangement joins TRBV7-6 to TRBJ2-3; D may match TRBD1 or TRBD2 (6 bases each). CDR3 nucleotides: TGTGCCAGCAGCCCCACGGGGGCGCGGGCAGATACGCAGTATTTT. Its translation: CASSPTGARADTQYF.